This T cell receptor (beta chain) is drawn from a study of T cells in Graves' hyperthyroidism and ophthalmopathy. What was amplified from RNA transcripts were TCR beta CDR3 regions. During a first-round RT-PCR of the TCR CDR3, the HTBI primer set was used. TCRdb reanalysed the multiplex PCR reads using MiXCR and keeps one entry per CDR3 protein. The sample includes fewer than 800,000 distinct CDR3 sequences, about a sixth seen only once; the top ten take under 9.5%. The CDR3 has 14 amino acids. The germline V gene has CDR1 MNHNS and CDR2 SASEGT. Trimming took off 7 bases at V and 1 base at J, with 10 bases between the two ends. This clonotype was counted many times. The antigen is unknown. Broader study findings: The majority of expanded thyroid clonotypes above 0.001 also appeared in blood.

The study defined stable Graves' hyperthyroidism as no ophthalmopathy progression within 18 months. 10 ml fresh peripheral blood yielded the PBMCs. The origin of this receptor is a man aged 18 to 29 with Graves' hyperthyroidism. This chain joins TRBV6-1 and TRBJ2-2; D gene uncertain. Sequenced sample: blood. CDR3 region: CASTYTGNTGELFF. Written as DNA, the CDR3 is TGTGCCAGCACCTATACTGGGAACACCGGGGAGCTGTTTTTT.